A single sample is the source of the 22 T cell receptor beta chains below, sequenced in a study of blood T cells in healthy people across ages. A J-beta primer mix and a sample-barcoded 5' primer were used in a second PCR of about 7 to 12 cycles. Using its own MiXCR run on the 5' RACE reads, TCRdb lists one record per CDR3 protein. The table has 600,000 or so distinct CDR3 sequences, about 30% seen once. The material sequenced was blood. These receptor sequences come from an elderly woman in good health.

This clonotype was detected many times. This sequence joins TRBV20-1 and TRBJ2-3; D is possibly TRBD1 (5 bases). This CDR3 is built from 14 residues. Trimming stripped 0 bases from V and 3 bases from J, with 10 bases between. CDR1 is DFQATT, CDR2 SNEGSKA, per germline (reference sequence). The CDR3 loop reads CSARDYRKTDTQYF. For the CDR3, the DNA is TGCAGTGCTAGAGATTACAGGAAAACAGATACGCAGTATTTT.

This clonotype was found once. The CDR3 coding sequence is TGTGCCAGCAGTGTCGGGGTTGAGGAGACCCAGTACTTC. It is translated as CASSVGVEETQYF. V usage is TRBV2 and J usage is TRBJ2-5; D is perhaps TRBD2 (5 bases). With 4 bases removed from V and 5 bases from J, the gap between germline ends came to 11 bases. Germline V gives CDR1 SNHLY, CDR2 FYNNEI. This CDR3 is 13 amino acids long.

This clonotype appeared a few times. This may come from a read error, since a much larger clone is one base off. The gene calls are TRBV20-1 and TRBJ1-4; possibly TRBD1 for D (6 bases). The germline CDR1 and CDR2 sequences are DFQATT and SNEGSKA (reference sequence). The length of the CDR3 is 16 residues. The CDR3 DNA reads as TGCAGTGCTACCCGACAGGAAGTTGCAACTAATGAAAAACGGTTTTTT. It encodes CSATRQEVATNEKRFF.

The gene calls are TRBV6-2 or TRBV6-3 and TRBJ2-3; D unclear. The CDR3 loop spans 14 amino acids. Trimming removed 0 bases at V and 14 bases at J, with 18 bases between. Germline CDR1 reads MNHEY; CDR2 reads SVGEGT. CDR3 DNA sequence: TGTGCCAGCAGTTACTCGAATCCCACAGATGCGCGGTATTTT. This sequence encodes CASSYSNPTDARYF.

The chain recombines TRBV4-1 with TRBJ2-1, with 7 bases that match TRBD2. The CDR3 is 14 residues long. Trimming removed 7 bases from V and 8 bases from J; junction bases left unmatched: 11. Germline CDR1 is MGHRA and CDR2 is YSYEKL. The CDR3 loop reads CASTSREWGDEQFF. The CDR3 nucleotides read TGCGCCAGCACGTCGCGGGAGTGGGGGGATGAGCAGTTCTTC.

Many counts were recorded for this clonotype. V is TRBV7-8 and J is TRBJ2-6, with 8 bases aligning to TRBD1. Germline V gene sequence: CDR1 SGHVS, CDR2 FQNEAQ. The CDR3 consists of 19 residues. After removal of 4 bases from V and 0 bases from J, the junction contained 11 bases not matched to a gene. CDR3 in amino acids: CASSSMTGASYSGANVLTF. CDR3 DNA: TGTGCCAGCAGCTCTATGACAGGGGCCTCCTACTCTGGGGCCAACGTCCTGACTTTC.

This clonotype has just a few counts. It may be a read error: a sequence one base away is much more abundant. This rearrangement joins TRBV20-1 to TRBJ2-6, with D perhaps TRBD1 (5 bases). The CDR3 has 16 residues. CDR1 and CDR2 (germline): DFQATT, SNEGSKA (reference sequence). CDR3 nucleotides: TGCAGTGCGGTGACAGCCGCATTCTCTGGGGCCAACGTCCGGACTTTC. This gives the protein CSAVTAAFSGANVRTF.

Note on this clonotype: A much larger clone sits a single nucleotide away, making a read error possible. V and J are TRBV29-1 and TRBJ1-2; D is unclear. The CDR3 loop spans 12 amino acids. Germline V gene data show CDR1 as SQVTM and CDR2 as ANQGSEA. The CDR3 DNA sequence: TGCAGCGTTGAAGACGTGGGCGATGGCTGCACCTTC. Protein sequence: CSVEDVGDGCTF. The full variable domain, in which reference TRBV29-1 and TRBJ1-2 provide the parts outside the CDR3, is SAVISQKPSRDICQRGTSLTIQCQVDSQVTMMFWYRQQPGQSLTLIATANQGSEATYESGFVIDKFPISRPNLTFSTLTVSNMSPEDSSIYLCSVEDVGDGCTFGSGTRLTVV.

In this sample, this clonotype turned up a few times. This may come from a read error, since a much larger clone is one base off. The V and J genes are TRBV6-2 or TRBV6-3 and TRBJ2-1, with 12 positions matching TRBD2. Matching the DNA end better, TRBJ2-7 makes the J call doubtful. Per germline, CDR1 MNHEY and CDR2 SVGEGT. CDR3 length equals 17 residues. The CDR3 sequence: CASSELAGGHYYNEQYF. The CDR3 region has the DNA TGTGCCAGCAGCGAACTAGCGGGGGGCCACTACTACAATGAGCAGTACTTC.

At least ten counts were recorded for this clonotype. J is TRBJ2-1 and V is TRBV12-3 or TRBV12-4; the match to TRBD2 covers 9 bases. J lost 4 bases, V lost 2 bases, and 6 bases had no gene match. This CDR3 contains 16 residues. The CDR3 is CASSLTGLATYNEQFF. The CDR3 bases are TGTGCCAGCAGTTTAACGGGACTAGCCACTTACAATGAGCAGTTCTTC.

This clonotype was detected ten times or more. The rearrangement links TRBV7-6 to TRBJ2-3; D uncertain. The CDR3 spans 14 residues. The V end lost 1 base, the J end lost 4 bases, and 9 bases lay between the germline ends. CDR1 is SGHVS, CDR2 FNYEAQ, per germline. CDR3 nucleotide sequence: TGTGCCAGCAGCTTAGTCCCCCTTCCAGATACGCAGTATTTT. It yields the protein CASSLVPLPDTQYF.

The sample holds a few counts of this clonotype. The germline gene is not matched at one end of the junction; a read error may be the cause. This chain uses TRBV28 with TRBJ1-1; D is uncertain. The germline gives CDR1 MDHEN, CDR2 SYDVKM. The CDR3 contains 8 residues. The CDR3 coding sequence is TGCCGACTCCGTGAAGCTTTCTTT. It encodes CRLREAFF.

Points on this clonotype: At one of its ends the junction is not consistent with the germline gene, which may arise from a read error. V and J are TRBV20-1 and TRBJ2-3, with D maybe TRBD2 (5 bases). This CDR3 comprises 14 residues. Germline V gene sequence: CDR1 DFQATT, CDR2 SNEGSKA (reference sequence). The CDR3 DNA reads as TGCAGTGCCCAGTCCAGCGGCGGTTCAGATACGCGGTATTTT. This gives the protein CSAQSSGGSDTRYF.

V and J are TRBV3-1 and TRBJ1-6, with D possibly TRBD1 on 5 matching bases. The CDR3 is 15 residues long. Per germline, CDR1 LGHDT and CDR2 YNNKEL (reference sequence). Deletions cut 1 base from V and 6 bases from J, with 10 bases between. The CDR3 loop is CASSQGRGSNSPLHF. Here the CDR3 DNA reads TGTGCCAGCAGCCAAGGGAGGGGATCTAATTCACCCCTCCACTTT.

This clonotype was seen at least ten times. The J gene is TRBJ2-7, the V gene TRBV7-9, with D possibly matching TRBD1 (5 bases). The CDR3 has 15 residues. Germline V gene data show CDR1 as SEHNR and CDR2 as FQNEAQ (reference sequence). The V and J ends lost 5 bases and 3 bases respectively, with 17 bases between them. This CDR3 is CASSGLAGQDYEQYF. The CDR3, as DNA: TGTGCCAGCAGCGGCTTGGCAGGGCAGGACTACGAGCAGTACTTC.

This clonotype was recorded at least ten times. This chain uses TRBV7-2 with TRBJ1-5; D is uncertain. CDR1 is SGHTA and CDR2 is FQGNSA in the germline V gene. The germline V and J ends were trimmed by 2 bases and 5 bases, with 16 bases remaining between them. The CDR3 extends over 16 amino acids. The CDR3 region is CASSLSGAARDQPQHF. CDR3 in DNA: TGTGCCAGCAGCTTATCCGGCGCAGCTCGCGATCAGCCCCAGCATTTT.

In this sample, this clonotype turned up many times. The chain uses TRBV9 and TRBJ2-7, with D perhaps TRBD1 (5 bases). Trimming took 0 bases from V and 3 from J, leaving 10 bases between them. This CDR3 is built from 14 residues. Germline-derived CDR1 and CDR2 are SGDLS and YYNGEE. This CDR3 reads CASSVDDSFYEQYF. The CDR3 DNA sequence: TGTGCCAGCAGCGTAGACGACAGCTTCTACGAGCAGTACTTC.

This sequence joins TRBV30 and TRBJ1-5; D remains ambiguous. CDR1 and CDR2 (germline): GTSNPN, SVGIG (reference sequence). Trimming removed 0 bases from V and 2 bases from J, with 17 bases in between. The CDR3 contains 17 residues. The CDR3 nucleotides read TGTGCCTGGAGTGTACCCGGGCCCCAACGTGGCAATCAGCCCCAGCATTTT. Amino acids: CAWSVPGPQRGNQPQHF.

This clonotype has more than one count but fewer than ten. The chain employs TRBV12-3 or TRBV12-4 and TRBJ1-2, with D possibly matching TRBD1 (5 bases). V lost 2 bases and J 6 bases, leaving 10 bases between the germline ends. The CDR3 is 13 amino acids. CDR3 nucleotide sequence: TGTGCCAGCAGTTTAAATGGGGACCATGGCTACACCTTC. It is translated as CASSLNGDHGYTF.

Many counts were recorded for this clonotype. Here the CDR3 DNA reads TGTGCCAGCAGTTATGGAGGAAACTACGAGCAGTACTTC. This encodes CASSYGGNYEQYF. The gene calls are TRBV6-2 or TRBV6-3 and TRBJ2-7; TRBD2 is a possible D gene (5 bases). Per the germline V gene, CDR1 is MNHEY and CDR2 is SVGEGT. The CDR3 extends over 13 amino acids. Trimming stripped 3 bases from V and 3 bases from J, with 9 bases between.

A few counts support this clonotype. The V and J genes are TRBV12-3 or TRBV12-4 and TRBJ2-2, with a possible D match to TRBD1 (6 bases). V lost 6 bases and J lost 0, with 11 bases in between. The CDR3 length is 15 residues. The CDR3 DNA follows: TGTGCCAGCAGCCCAGACAGGACGAACACCGGGGAGCTGTTTTTT. Its translation: CASSPDRTNTGELFF.

This clonotype was seen many times. This chain uses TRBV7-2 with TRBJ1-6; D is possibly TRBD1 (6 bases). The V and J ends lost 4 bases and 9 bases respectively, with 19 bases between them. This CDR3 has 16 amino acids. Germline V gene data show CDR1 as SGHTA and CDR2 as FQGNSA. CDR3 region: CASSSYSGTWGSPLHF. For the CDR3, the DNA is TGTGCCAGCAGCTCATACTCCGGGACATGGGGTTCACCCCTCCACTTT.